The present entry profiles one T cell receptor beta chain with its context. The antigen this receptor binds is unknown. There are no base qualities to consult, and no much larger clone falls within one base. Genomic DNA was isolated using the Qiagen DNeasy kit from unsorted PBMCs as well as from negatively selected CD4+ and CD8+ fractions. TCR beta CDR3 regions were amplified by immunoSEQ multiplex PCR using primers annealing to V and J segments. A synthetic immune receptor repertoire was used to minimize amplification bias, and remaining bias was computationally removed after sequencing. For the original study's pipeline: Repertoire diversity was quantified as the Shannon entropy index using custom Python scripts. Unsorted, CD4+ and CD8+ repertoires were analyzed separately, except for combined analyses in which CD4+ and CD8+ sequences were merged in silico. A clone was considered expanded if an increase in frequency of at least 2-fold after treatment relative to C1D1 was found, and a pseudocount of 0.5 was applied to clones undetected at baseline. Singleton clones were defined as clones with 0 or 1 copy at C1D1, and non-singleton clones were defined as clones with 2 or more copies. Clones expanded in unsorted samples were annotated as CD4+, CD8+ or unknown by matching protein sequences in sorted samples from the same patient. Diversity changes from C1D1 to C4D1 were tested in paired samples using Wilcoxon tests. TCRdb retrieved this table from immuneACCESS and kept in-frame rearrangements only. Not all clones are present; in checked studies, unresolved V genes account for under half, and no reason is known for the remainder. V and J calls and clone size are those listed in that table; D and trimming were worked out from the DNA. The sample includes tens of thousands of clones, with about four fifths observed a single time. Around 8.7% of the sample goes to the ten largest clones.

These data come from a study of PD-1 blockade in classical Hodgkin lymphoma (dated by TCRdb to between 2020 and 2021). Describing the broader study: Nivolumab dosing was 3 mg/kg intravenously every 2 weeks, continuing until either disease progression or unacceptable toxicity. To define a peripheral blood immune signature of response to PD-1 blockade in classical Hodgkin lymphoma, the study combined TCR beta sequencing with CyTOF.

The germline V gene yields SGHVS for CDR1 and FQNEAQ for CDR2. Compared with germline, V lacks 2 bases and J lacks 0 bases; bases without a gene match: 3. Reading from cysteine to phenylalanine, the CDR3 counts 15 amino acids. Just the 45-base CDR3 DNA is kept, in frame starting at base 1. The time point label of this sample denotes: cycle 2 day 1 (C2D1) of nivolumab. Every trial patient had relapsed after autologous stem cell transplantation, and cohorts A, B and C differed in prior brentuximab vedotin exposure. The trial cohort included 55 to 60 patients with relapsed/refractory classical Hodgkin lymphoma, and each patient had a best overall response of complete response, partial response or progressive disease. Single-agent nivolumab was administered to trial patients in the multi-cohort phase II CheckMate 205 trial. An independent review committee assessed best overall response by applying the 2007 International Working Group response criteria. Trial PBMCs were collected immediately before nivolumab initiation (C1D1) and during therapy at cycle 2 day 1 and cycle 4 day 1. Peripheral blood was collected in 8 mL Vacutainer Cell Preparation Tubes, from which PBMCs were isolated by centrifugation and then cryopreserved.

Beyond this particular receptor, the publication reports: Trial patients achieving complete response had baseline diversity similar to newly diagnosed patients, whereas partial responders and progressors had significantly lower diversity. Baseline TCR diversity was reported to be lower in newly diagnosed patients than in healthy donors and to be lower still in relapsed/refractory patients. Diversity was lower in patients who began nivolumab less than 1 year after ASCT, so these patients were left out of later analyses to avoid confounding by immune reconstitution. The study covered only a single clinical trial cohort, and the causes of the repertoire differences, possibly disease activity or prior therapy, were still not defined. CD4+ but not CD8+ TCR diversity rose significantly by C4D1 (p=0.0027 vs p=0.16), most apparent in complete responders (p=0.02).

The rearrangement combines TRBV7-8 with TRBJ2-7, and TRBD2 aligns with 8 junction nucleotides. The sample here was peripheral blood mononuclear cells (PBMCs), taken before the second cycle of nivolumab. This receptor was taken from a human donor with classical Hodgkin lymphoma. The CDR3 here reads CASSLRLAGSYEQYF. The DNA is TGTGCCAGCAGCTTAAGGCTAGCGGGCTCCTACGAGCAGTACTTC.